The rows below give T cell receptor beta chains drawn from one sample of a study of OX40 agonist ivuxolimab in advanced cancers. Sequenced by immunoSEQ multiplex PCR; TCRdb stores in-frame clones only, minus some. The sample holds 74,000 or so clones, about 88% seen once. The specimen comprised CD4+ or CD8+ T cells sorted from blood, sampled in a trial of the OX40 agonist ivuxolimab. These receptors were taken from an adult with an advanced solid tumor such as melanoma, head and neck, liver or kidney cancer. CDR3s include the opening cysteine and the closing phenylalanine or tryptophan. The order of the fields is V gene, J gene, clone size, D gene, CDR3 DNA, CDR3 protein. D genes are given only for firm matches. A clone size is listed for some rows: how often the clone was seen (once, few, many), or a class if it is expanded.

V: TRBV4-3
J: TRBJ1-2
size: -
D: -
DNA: TGCGCCAGCAGCCGACAATTACAGGGCGACTATGGCTACACCTTC
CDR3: CASSRQLQGDYGYTF

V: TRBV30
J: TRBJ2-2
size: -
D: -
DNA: TGTGCCTGGTCGCCGGGACATTCGAACACCGGGGAGCTGTTTTTT
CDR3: CAWSPGHSNTGELFF

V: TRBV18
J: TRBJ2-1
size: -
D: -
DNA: TGTGCCAGCTCAGGACGGAAGGGGTACAATGAGCAGTTCTTC
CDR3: CASSGRKGYNEQFF

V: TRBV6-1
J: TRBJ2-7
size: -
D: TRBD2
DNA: TGTGCCAGCGGGCGGGAGAGGTACGAGCAGTACTTC
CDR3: CASGRERYEQYF

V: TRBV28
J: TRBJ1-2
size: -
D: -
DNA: TGTGCCAGCAGTGGAAGGCTGGGCTACACCTTC
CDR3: CASSGRLGYTF

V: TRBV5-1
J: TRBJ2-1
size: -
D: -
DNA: TGCGCCAGCAGCTTGAGTGCAAACAATGAGCAGTTCTTC
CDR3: CASSLSANNEQFF

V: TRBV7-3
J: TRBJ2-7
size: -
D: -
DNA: TGTGCCAGCAGCCCATCGGTCCAGAACTACGAGCAGTACTTC
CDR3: CASSPSVQNYEQYF

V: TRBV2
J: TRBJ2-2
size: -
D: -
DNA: TGTGCCAGCAGTGAGGATAGGGGAGGCACCGGGGAGCTGTTTTTT
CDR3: CASSEDRGGTGELFF

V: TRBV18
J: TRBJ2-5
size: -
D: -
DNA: TGTGCCAGCTCAACGGACAATAGGGAGACCCAGTACTTC
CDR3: CASSTDNRETQYF

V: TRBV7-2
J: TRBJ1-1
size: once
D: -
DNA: TGTGCCAGCAGCTTAGGAAGGGGTAGCACTGAAGCTTTCTTT
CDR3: CASSLGRGSTEAFF

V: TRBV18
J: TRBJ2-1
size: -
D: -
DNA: TGTGCCAGCTCACCATTGCGGGCGTCCTACAATGAGCAGTTCTTC
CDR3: CASSPLRASYNEQFF

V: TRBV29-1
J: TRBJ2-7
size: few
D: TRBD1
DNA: TGCAGCGTTCGGGAAGGGGGCGGATCCTACGAGCAGTACTTC
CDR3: CSVREGGGSYEQYF

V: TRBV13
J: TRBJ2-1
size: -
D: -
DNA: TGTGCCAGCAGCGGTGCACACGACCCCGGGACATGGGGATCCAATGAGCAGTTCTTC
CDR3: CASSGAHDPGTWGSNEQFF

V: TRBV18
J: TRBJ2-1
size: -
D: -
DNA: TGTGCCAGCTCACCACCACAGCGCGCCAATGAGCAGTTCTTC
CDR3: CASSPPQRANEQFF

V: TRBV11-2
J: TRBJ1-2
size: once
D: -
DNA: TGTGCCAGCAGCTTAAACGGGGGCAACGGGGCTAACTATGGCTACACCTTC
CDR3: CASSLNGGNGANYGYTF

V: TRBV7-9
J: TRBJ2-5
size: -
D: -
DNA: TGTGCCAGCAGCCGACGACAAGAGACCCAGTACTTC
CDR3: CASSRRQETQYF

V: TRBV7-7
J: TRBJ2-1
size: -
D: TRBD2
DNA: TGTGCTAGCAGCTTATCTCGGGAGGGTGAGCAGTTCTTC
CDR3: CASSLSREGEQFF

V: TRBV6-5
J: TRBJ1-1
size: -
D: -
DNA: TGTGCCAGCACCCGACAAAGTGTCCTAGACACTGAAGCTTTCTTT
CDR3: CASTRQSVLDTEAFF

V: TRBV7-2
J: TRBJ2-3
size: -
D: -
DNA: TGTGCCAGCACCGAACACGGGATTTCCACAGATACGCAGTATTTT
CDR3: CASTEHGISTDTQYF

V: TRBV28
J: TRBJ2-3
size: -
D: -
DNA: TGTGCCAGCAGCACAGGACAGCGGAGCACAGATACGCAGTATTTT
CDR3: CASSTGQRSTDTQYF

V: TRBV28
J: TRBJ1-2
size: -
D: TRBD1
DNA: TGTGCCAGCTCCTCCGGCAACAGGGGAGGCTACACCTTC
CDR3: CASSSGNRGGYTF

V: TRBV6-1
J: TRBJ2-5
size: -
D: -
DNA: TGTGCCAACCAACAGGGTTCCCAAGAGACCCAGTACTTC
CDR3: CANQQGSQETQYF

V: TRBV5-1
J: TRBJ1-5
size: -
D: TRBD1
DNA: TGCGCCAGCAGCCAAGGGACAGGGGATCAGCCCCAGCATTTT
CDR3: CASSQGTGDQPQHF

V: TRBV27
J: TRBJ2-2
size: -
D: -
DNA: TGTGCCAGCAGTCTCATCATTACAGGGATCGGGGAGCTGTTTTTT
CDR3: CASSLIITGIGELFF

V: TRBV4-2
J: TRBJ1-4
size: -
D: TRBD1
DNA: TGTGCCAGCAGCCAAGAGGCGGGACAGGGAAACGAAAAACTGTTTTTT
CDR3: CASSQEAGQGNEKLFF

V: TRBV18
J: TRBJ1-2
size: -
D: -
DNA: TGTGCCAGCTCACTCCCGGGGGTCGGTGGCTACACCTTC
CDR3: CASSLPGVGGYTF

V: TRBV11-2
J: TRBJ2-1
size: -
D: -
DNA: TGTGCCAGCAGCTTAGATCCTGACGGAGGCTATGAGCAGTTCTTC
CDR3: CASSLDPDGGYEQFF

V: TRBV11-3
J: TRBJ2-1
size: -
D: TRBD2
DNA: TGTGCCAGCAGCCTCGGGACTAGCGGGCGAAAGCAGTTCTTC
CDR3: CASSLGTSGRKQFF

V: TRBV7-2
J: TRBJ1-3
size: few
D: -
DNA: TGTGCCAGCAGCTTGGCAGGGTCTGGAAACACCATATATTTT
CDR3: CASSLAGSGNTIYF

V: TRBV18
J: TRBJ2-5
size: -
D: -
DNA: TGTGCCAGCTCACCATCTAGGGGAGGTGAGACCCAGTACTTC
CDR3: CASSPSRGGETQYF

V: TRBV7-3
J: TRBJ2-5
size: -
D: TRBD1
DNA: TGTGCCAGCAGCTTTACAAACAGGGGTGGTCAAGAGACCCAGTACTTC
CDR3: CASSFTNRGGQETQYF

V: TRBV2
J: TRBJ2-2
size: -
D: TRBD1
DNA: TGTGCCAGCAAGTGGGGACAGGGTCTCACCGGGGAGCTGTTTTTT
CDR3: CASKWGQGLTGELFF

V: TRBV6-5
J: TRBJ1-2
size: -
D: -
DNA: TGTGCCAGCAGTTACTCCCGGCAGGGCGATGGCTACACCTTC
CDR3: CASSYSRQGDGYTF

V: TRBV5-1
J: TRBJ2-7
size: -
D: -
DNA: TGCGCCAGCAGCTTGGGGGACACCGGTTACGAGCAGTACTTC
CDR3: CASSLGDTGYEQYF

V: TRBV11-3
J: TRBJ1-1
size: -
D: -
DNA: TGTGCCAGCAGCCCTGGACCCATGAACACTGAAGCTTTCTTT
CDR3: CASSPGPMNTEAFF

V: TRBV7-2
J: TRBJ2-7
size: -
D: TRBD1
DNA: TGTGCCAGCAGTCGACAGGGAGTTTCCTACGAGCAGTACTTC
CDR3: CASSRQGVSYEQYF

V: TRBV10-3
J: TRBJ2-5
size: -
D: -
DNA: TGTGCCATCAGTGATGGGACACAAGAGACCCAGTACTTC
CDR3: CAISDGTQETQYF

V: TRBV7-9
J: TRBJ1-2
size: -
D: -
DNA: TGTGCCAGCAGACCAGGGACCGATTATGGCTACACCTTC
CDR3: CASRPGTDYGYTF

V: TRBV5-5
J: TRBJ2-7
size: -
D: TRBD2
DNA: TGTGCCAGCAGCTTTTTAGCGGGGGGGTTCTTCTCCTACGAGCAGTACTTC
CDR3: CASSFLAGGFFSYEQYF

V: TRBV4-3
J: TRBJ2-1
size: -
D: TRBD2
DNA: TGCGCCAGCAGCCAGGGGACTAGCGGGGCCCCCCATGAGCAGTTCTTC
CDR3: CASSQGTSGAPHEQFF